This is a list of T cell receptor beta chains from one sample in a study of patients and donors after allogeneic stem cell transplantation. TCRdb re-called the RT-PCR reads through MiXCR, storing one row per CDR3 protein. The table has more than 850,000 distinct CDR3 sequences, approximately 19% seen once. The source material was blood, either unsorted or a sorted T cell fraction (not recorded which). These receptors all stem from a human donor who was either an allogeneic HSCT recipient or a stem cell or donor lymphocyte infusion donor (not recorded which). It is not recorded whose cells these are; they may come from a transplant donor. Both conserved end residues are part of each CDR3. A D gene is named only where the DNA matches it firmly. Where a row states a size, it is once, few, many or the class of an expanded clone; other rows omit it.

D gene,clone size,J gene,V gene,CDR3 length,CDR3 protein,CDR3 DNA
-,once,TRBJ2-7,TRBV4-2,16,CASSLPGAGVVYEQYF,TGTGCCAGCAGCCTCCCCGGGGCAGGGGTGGTCTACGAGCAGTACTTC
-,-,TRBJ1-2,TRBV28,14,CASSQAGLNYGYTF,TGTGCCAGCAGTCAAGCAGGGCTCAACTATGGCTACACCTTC
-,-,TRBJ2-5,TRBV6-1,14,CASSPQDIQETQYF,TGTGCCAGCAGCCCACAGGACATCCAAGAGACCCAGTACTTC
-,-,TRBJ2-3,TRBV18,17,CASSPKDATTSTDTQYF,TGTGCCAGCTCACCCAAAGATGCCACTACTAGCACAGATACGCAGTATTTT
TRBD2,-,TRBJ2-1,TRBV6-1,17,CASSDIAGGPPYNEQFF,TGTGCCAGCAGTGATATCGCGGGAGGGCCACCCTACAATGAGCAGTTCTTC
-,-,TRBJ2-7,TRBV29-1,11,CSAYQGSEQYF,TGCAGCGCTTACCAGGGATCCGAGCAGTACTTC
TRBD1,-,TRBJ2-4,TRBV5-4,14,CASSRDRGSNIQYF,TGTGCCAGCAGCCGGGACAGGGGGTCAAACATTCAGTACTTC
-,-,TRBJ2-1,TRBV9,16,CASSVAASSSYNEQFF,TGTGCCAGCAGCGTGGCCGCCTCGAGCTCCTACAATGAGCAGTTCTTC
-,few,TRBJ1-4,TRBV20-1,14,CSANGPGRNEKLFF,TGCAGTGCCAATGGACCGGGCCGAAATGAAAAACTGTTTTTT
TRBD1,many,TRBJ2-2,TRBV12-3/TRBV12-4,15,CASTWTGSNTGELFF,TGTGCCAGCACCTGGACAGGCTCGAACACCGGGGAGCTGTTTTTT
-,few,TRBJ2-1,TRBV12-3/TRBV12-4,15,CASSLYGSILREQFF,TGTGCCAGCAGTTTATACGGGAGTATCCTTCGGGAGCAGTTCTTC
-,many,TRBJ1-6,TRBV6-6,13,CASGGRNNSPLHF,TGTGCCAGCGGAGGGAGGAATAATTCACCCCTCCACTTT
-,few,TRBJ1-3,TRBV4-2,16,CASSQVGGTAGNTIYF,TGTGCCAGCAGCCAAGTCGGAGGGACGGCTGGAAACACCATATATTTT
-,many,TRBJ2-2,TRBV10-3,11,CAISEAGELFF,TGTGCCATCAGTGAGGCCGGGGAGCTGTTTTTT
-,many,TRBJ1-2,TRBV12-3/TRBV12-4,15,CASSLGGDVNYGYTF,TGTGCCAGCAGTCTGGGAGGGGACGTTAACTATGGCTACACCTTC
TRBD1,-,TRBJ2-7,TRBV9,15,CASNWWDRSGYEQYF,TGTGCCAGCAACTGGTGGGACAGGTCGGGCTACGAGCAGTACTTC
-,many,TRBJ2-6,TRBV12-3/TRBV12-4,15,CASSFRTAGANVLTF,TGTGCCAGCAGTTTTAGGACGGCTGGGGCCAACGTCCTGACTTTC
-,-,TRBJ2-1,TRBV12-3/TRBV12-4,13,CASTFGVRNEQFF,TGTGCCAGCACCTTTGGCGTTAGGAATGAGCAGTTCTTC
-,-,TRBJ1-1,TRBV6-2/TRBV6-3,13,CASSEYGNTEAFF,TGTGCCAGCAGTGAATACGGGAACACTGAAGCTTTCTTT
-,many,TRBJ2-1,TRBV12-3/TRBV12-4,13,CASNRDGYNEQFF,TGTGCCAGCAACAGGGATGGGTACAATGAGCAGTTCTTC
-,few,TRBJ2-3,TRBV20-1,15,CSARDSGRHTDTQYF,TGCAGTGCTAGAGATTCGGGGAGACACACAGATACGCAGTATTTT
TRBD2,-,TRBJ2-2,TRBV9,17,CASSVARAGSLTGELFF,TGTGCCAGCAGCGTAGCCAGAGCGGGATCCCTCACCGGGGAGCTGTTTTTT
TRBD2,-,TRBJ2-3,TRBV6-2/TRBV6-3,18,CASSSPRTSGHYTDTQYF,TGTGCCAGCAGTTCCCCGCGGACTAGCGGGCACTACACAGATACGCAGTATTTT
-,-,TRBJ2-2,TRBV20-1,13,CSARWLNTGELFF,TGCAGTGCTAGATGGTTGAACACCGGGGAGCTGTTTTTT
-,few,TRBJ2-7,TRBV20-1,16,CSARDGAAGQTYEQYF,TGCAGTGCTAGAGATGGGGCGGCAGGACAAACCTACGAGCAGTACTTC
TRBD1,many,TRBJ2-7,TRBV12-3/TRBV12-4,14,CASSLAGQVSEQYF,TGTGCCAGCAGTTTAGCGGGACAGGTGTCCGAGCAGTACTTC
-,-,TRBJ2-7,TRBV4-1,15,CASSQDHDNSYEQYF,TGCGCCAGCAGCCAAGATCACGACAACTCCTACGAGCAGTACTTC
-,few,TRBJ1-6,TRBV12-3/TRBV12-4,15,CASSVRDTYNSPLHF,TGTGCCAGCAGTGTCCGGGACACTTATAATTCACCCCTCCACTTT
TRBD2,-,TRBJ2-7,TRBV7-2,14,CASSLGEGPYEQYF,TGTGCCAGCAGCCTCGGGGAGGGCCCCTACGAGCAGTACTTC
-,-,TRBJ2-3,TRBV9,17,CASSVGVGGDLTDTQYF,TGTGCCAGCAGCGTCGGGGTCGGCGGGGATCTCACAGATACGCAGTATTTT